The text below deals with one TCR beta chain. This clone was counted only a few times. No cognate antigen has been identified for it. Per-nucleotide qualities are absent, and no much larger clonotype sits a single base away. Library method: the immunoSEQ multiplex PCR assay. Not all clones reach the TCRdb copy of this immuneACCESS table, which keeps in-frame sequences only. Checked studies attribute under half of the gap to unresolved V genes and leave the rest unexplained. The sample contains 3,000 or so clones, 13% of them found a single time. The ten largest clones take up less than 9.5% of the sample. The data belong to a study of tumour-infiltrating T cells in Burkitt lymphoma (dated by TCRdb to about 2020). Describing the broader study: The Burkitt lymphoma cohort included some 75 patients and covered every epidemiological subtype of the disease. TCR repertoire data were correlated with clinical outcome; productive clonality predicted overall and progression-free survival, independent of established prognosticators including age at diagnosis.

Findings and caveats that apply to the study as a whole: Several public clonotypes were found to be shared across numerous Burkitt lymphoma patients, which suggests a shared tumour neoantigen selection that is absent from diffuse large B-cell lymphoma.

CDR1 and CDR2 were assigned from the germline V gene as SGHDN and FVKESK. Trimming accounts for 4 bases at V and 5 bases at J, while the number of junction bases matched to no gene is 6. The CDR3 covers 14 residues, taking in both the cysteine and the phenylalanine. Only the CDR3 DNA is retained, 42 bases long and in frame from the first base. The sequence came from a human donor with Burkitt lymphoma. Sequencing used tumor tissue. The rearrangement combines TRBV14 with TRBJ2-5; 8 central nucleotides agree with TRBD2. The DNA sequence follows: TGTGCCAGCAGCCTCGGGGGGGCCGGGGAGACCCAGTACTTC. Its translation reads: CASSLGGAGETQYF. The full variable domain, completed from the reference TRBV14 and TRBJ2-5 proteins outside the CDR3, reads EAGVTQFPSHSVIEKGQTVTLRCDPISGHDNLYWYRRVMGKEIKFLLHFVKESKQDESGMPNNRFLAERTGGTYSTLKVQPAELEDSGVYFCASSLGGAGETQYFGPGTRLLVL.